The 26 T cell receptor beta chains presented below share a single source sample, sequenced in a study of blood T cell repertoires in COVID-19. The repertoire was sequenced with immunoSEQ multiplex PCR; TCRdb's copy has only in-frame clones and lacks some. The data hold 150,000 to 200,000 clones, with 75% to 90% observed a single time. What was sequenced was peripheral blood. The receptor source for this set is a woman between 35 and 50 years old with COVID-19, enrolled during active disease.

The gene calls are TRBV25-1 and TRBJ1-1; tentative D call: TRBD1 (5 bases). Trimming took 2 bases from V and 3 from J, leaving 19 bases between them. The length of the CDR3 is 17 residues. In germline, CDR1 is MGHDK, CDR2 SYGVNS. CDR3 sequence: CASSELRGFFGYTEAFF. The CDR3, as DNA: TGTGCCAGCAGTGAACTTCGGGGGTTCTTCGGGTACACTGAAGCTTTCTTT.

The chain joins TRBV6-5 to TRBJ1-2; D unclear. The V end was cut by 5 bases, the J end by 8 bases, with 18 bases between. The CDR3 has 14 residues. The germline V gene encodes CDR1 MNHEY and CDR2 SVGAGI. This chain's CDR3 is CASSRAAGTGGYTF. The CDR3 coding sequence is TGTGCCAGCAGTAGGGCGGCCGGCACGGGGGGCTACACCTTC.

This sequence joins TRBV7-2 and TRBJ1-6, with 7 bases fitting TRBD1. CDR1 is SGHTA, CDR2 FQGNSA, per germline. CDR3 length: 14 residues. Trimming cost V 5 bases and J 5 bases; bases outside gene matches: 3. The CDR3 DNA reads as TGTGCCAGCAGCCCGACAGGGAATAATTCACCCCTCCACTTT. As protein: CASSPTGNNSPLHF.

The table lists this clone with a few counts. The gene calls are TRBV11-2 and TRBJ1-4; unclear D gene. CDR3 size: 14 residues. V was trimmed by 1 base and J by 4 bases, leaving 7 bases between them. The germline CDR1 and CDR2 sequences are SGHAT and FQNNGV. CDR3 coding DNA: TGTGCCAGCAGCTTAGCGGGGTTTAATGAAAAACTGTTTTTT. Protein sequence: CASSLAGFNEKLFF.

The CDR3 bases are TGTGCCAGCAGCCCCCGCCGAGGGTTCAACTCAGATACGCAGTATTTT. Encoded protein: CASSPRRGFNSDTQYF. V and J are TRBV9 and TRBJ2-3, with D maybe TRBD2 (5 bases). CDR3 size: 16 residues. The germline V gene has CDR1 SGDLS and CDR2 YYNGEE. With 4 bases removed from V and 4 bases from J, the gap between germline ends came to 19 bases.

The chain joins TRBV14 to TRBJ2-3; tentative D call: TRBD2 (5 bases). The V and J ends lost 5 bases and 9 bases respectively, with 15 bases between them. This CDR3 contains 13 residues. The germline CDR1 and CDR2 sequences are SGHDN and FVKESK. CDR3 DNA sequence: TGTGCCAGCAGCTACTCCCCCGGGAACACGCAGTATTTT. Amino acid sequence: CASSYSPGNTQYF.

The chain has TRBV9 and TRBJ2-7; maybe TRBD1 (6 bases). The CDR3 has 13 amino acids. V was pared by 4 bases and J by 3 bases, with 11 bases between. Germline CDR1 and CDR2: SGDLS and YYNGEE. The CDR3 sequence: CASSPGTRYEQYF. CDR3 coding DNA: TGTGCCAGCAGCCCCGGGACACGCTACGAGCAGTACTTC.

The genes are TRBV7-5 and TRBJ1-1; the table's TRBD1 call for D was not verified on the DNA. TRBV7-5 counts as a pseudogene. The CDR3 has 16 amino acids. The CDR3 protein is CVRSFSGQDMNTEAFF. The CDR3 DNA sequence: TGTGTCAGAAGCTTCTCGGGACAAGACATGAACACTGAAGCTTTCTTT.

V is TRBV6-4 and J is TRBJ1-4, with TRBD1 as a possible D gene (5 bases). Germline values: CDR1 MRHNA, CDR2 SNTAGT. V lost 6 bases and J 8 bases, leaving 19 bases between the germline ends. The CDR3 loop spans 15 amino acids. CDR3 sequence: CASSPSAQGPEKLFF. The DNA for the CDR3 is TGTGCCAGCAGCCCGAGTGCGCAGGGCCCCGAAAAACTGTTTTTT.

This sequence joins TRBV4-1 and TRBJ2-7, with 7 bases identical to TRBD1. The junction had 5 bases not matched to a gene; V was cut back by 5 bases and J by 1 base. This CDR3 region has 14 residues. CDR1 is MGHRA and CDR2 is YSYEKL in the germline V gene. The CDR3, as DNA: TGCGCCAGCAGCGTACTGGGACAGTCCTACGAGCAGTACTTC. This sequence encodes CASSVLGQSYEQYF.

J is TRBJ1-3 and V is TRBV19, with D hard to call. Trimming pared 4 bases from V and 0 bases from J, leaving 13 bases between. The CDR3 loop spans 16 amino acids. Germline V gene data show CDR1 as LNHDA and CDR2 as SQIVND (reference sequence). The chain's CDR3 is CASSTYRRGSGNTIYF. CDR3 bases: TGTGCCAGTAGTACCTACCGACGAGGCTCTGGAAACACCATATATTTT. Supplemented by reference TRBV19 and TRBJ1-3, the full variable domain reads DGGITQSPKYLFRKEGQNVTLSCEQNLNHDAMYWYRQDPGQGLRLIYYSQIVNDFQKGDIAEGYSVSREKKESFPLTVTSAQKNPTAFYLCASSTYRRGSGNTIYFGEGSWLTVV.

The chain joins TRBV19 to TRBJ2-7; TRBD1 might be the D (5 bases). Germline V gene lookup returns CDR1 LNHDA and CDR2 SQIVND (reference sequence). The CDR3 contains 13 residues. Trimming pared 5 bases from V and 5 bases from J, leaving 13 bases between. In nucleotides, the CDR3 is TGTGCCAGTAGTGAACCGCGCAGGGACGAGCAGTACTTC. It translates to CASSEPRRDEQYF.

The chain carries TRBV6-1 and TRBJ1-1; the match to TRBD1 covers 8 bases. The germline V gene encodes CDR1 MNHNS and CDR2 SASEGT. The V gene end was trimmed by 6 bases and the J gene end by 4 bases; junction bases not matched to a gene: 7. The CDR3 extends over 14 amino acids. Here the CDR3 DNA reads TGTGCCAGCAGCCACAGGGGGGTAGGCACTGAAGCTTTCTTT. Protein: CASSHRGVGTEAFF.

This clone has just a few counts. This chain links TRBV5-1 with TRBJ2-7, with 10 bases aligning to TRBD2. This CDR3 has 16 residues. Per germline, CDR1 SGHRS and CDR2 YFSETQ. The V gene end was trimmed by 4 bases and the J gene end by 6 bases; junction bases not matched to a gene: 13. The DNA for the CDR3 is TGCGCCAGCAGCACCTTAGCCGGGACTAGCGAAGCCGAGCAGTACTTC. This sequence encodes CASSTLAGTSEAEQYF. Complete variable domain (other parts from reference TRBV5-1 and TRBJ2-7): KAGVTQTPRYLIKTRGQQVTLSCSPISGHRSVSWYQQTPGQGLQFLFEYFSETQRNKGNFPGRFSGRQFSNSRSEMNVSTLELGDSALYLCASSTLAGTSEAEQYFGPGTRLTVT.

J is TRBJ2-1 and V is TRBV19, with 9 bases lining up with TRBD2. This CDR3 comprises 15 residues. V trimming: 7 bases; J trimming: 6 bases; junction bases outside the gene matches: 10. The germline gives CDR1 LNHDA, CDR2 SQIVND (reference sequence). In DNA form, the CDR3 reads TGTGCCAGTACGCCCAGACGACTAGCGGCCAATGAGCAGTTCTTC. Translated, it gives CASTPRRLAANEQFF.

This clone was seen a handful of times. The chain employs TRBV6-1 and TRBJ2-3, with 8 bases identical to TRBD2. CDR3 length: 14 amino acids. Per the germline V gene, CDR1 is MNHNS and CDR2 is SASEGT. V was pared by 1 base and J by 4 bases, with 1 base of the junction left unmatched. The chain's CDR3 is CASSEGTSPDTQYF. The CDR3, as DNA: TGTGCCAGCAGTGAAGGGACTAGCCCAGATACGCAGTATTTT.

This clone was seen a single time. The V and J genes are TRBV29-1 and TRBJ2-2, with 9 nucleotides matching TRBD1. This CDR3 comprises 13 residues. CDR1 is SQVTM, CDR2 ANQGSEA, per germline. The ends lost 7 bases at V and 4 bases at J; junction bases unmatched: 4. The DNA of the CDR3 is TGCAGCGCCGACAGGGGGAGCACCGGGGAGCTGTTTTTT. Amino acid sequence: CSADRGSTGELFF.

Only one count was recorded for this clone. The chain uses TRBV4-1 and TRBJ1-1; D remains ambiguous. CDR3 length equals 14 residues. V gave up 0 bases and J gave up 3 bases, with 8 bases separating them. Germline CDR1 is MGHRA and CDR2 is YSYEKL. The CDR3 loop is CASSQEDGYTEAFF. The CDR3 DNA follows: TGCGCCAGCAGCCAAGAAGACGGGTACACTGAAGCTTTCTTT.

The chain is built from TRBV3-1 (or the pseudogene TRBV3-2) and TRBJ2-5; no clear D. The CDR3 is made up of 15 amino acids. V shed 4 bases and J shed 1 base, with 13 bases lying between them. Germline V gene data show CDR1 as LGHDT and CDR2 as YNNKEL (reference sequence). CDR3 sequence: CASSRLGAVQETQYF. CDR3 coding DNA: TGTGCCAGCAGCCGGTTAGGAGCAGTCCAAGAGACCCAGTACTTC.

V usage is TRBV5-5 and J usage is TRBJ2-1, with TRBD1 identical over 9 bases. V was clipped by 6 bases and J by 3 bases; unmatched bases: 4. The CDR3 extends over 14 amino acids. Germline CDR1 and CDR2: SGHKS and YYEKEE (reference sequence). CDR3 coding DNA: TGTGCCAGCACCCGGGACAGGGTCTACAATGAGCAGTTCTTC. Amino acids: CASTRDRVYNEQFF.

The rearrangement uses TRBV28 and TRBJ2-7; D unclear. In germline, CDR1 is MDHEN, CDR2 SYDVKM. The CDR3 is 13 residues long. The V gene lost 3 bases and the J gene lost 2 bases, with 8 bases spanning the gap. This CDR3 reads CASSFEVPYEQYF. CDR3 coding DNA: TGTGCCAGCAGTTTCGAGGTTCCCTACGAGCAGTACTTC.

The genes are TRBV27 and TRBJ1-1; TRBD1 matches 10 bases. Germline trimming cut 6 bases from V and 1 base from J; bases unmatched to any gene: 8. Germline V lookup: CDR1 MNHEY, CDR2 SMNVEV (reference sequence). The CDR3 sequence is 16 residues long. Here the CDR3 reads CASRSAGTGANTEAFF. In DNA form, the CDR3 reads TGTGCCAGCAGATCCGCCGGGACAGGGGCGAACACTGAAGCTTTCTTT.

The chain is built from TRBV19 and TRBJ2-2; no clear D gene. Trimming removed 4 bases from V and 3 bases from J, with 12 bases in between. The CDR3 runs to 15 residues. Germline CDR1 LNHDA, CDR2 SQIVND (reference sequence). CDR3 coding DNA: TGTGCCAGTAGTACGTTAGGTGGAGACACCGGGGAGCTGTTTTTT. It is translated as CASSTLGGDTGELFF.

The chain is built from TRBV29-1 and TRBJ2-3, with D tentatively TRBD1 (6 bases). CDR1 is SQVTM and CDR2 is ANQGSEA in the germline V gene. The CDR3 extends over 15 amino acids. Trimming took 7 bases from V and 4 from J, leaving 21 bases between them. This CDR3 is CSGAAGARAPDTQYF. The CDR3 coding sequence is TGCAGCGGAGCTGCAGGGGCGCGTGCGCCAGATACGCAGTATTTT.

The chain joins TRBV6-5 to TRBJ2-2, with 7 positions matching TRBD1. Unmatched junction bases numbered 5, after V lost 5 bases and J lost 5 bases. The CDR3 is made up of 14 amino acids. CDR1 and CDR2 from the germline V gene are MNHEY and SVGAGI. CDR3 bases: TGTGCCAGCAGTACCCAGACAGGGACCGGGGAGCTGTTTTTT. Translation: CASSTQTGTGELFF.

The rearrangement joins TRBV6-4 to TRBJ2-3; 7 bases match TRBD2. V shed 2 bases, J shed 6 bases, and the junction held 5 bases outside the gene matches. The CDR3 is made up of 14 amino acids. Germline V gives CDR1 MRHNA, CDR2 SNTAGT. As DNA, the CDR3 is TGTGCCAGCAGTGACAGCGGGGAAAGGGATACGCAGTATTTT. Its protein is CASSDSGERDTQYF.